Listed here are 19 T cell receptor beta chains from one sample, sequenced in a study of cytotoxic CD8 clonotypes in ibrutinib-treated CLL. TCRdb keeps only in-frame clones here, not all; method: immunoSEQ multiplex PCR. Seen here are 52,000 or so clones, 83% observed once, and the top ten hold approximately 20%. Sequenced here: PBMCs, sampled after 24 months of ibrutinib treatment. The receptors here all came from a human donor with chronic lymphocytic leukemia.

The chain couples TRBV10-2 to TRBJ2-1, with 13 bases identical to TRBD2. Per germline, CDR1 WSHSY and CDR2 SAAADI. The V and J ends lost 4 bases and 8 bases, in that order; junction bases with no gene match: 5. This CDR3 has 15 residues. CDR3 sequence: CASSAGLAGVDEQFF. The DNA for the CDR3 is TGCGCCAGCAGTGCAGGACTAGCGGGAGTCGATGAGCAGTTCTTC.

A single count supports this clone. The genes are TRBV5-1 and TRBJ2-1; D may correspond to TRBD1 or TRBD2 (6 bases each). The V end was cut by 4 bases, the J end by 0 bases, with 14 bases between. The germline V gene encodes CDR1 SGHRS and CDR2 YFSETQ. The CDR3 has 16 amino acids. CDR3 coding DNA: TGCGCCAGCAGCCCTAACGGGGGCACCTCCTACAATGAGCAGTTCTTC. This sequence encodes CASSPNGGTSYNEQFF.

The chain's CDR3 is CASSSLTEAFF. The CDR3 DNA follows: TGTGCCAGCAGTTCCCTCACTGAAGCTTTCTTT. This chain links TRBV6-5 with TRBJ1-1; no firm D call. This CDR3 contains 11 residues. The V end was cut by 4 bases, the J end by 4 bases, with 4 bases between. Germline loops: CDR1 MNHEY, CDR2 SVGAGI.

CDR3: CASCGSGGYQETQYF. The CDR3 coding sequence is TGTGCCAGCTGTGGTAGCGGAGGGTACCAAGAGACCCAGTACTTC. The chain employs TRBV28 and TRBJ2-5, with D possibly TRBD2 on 6 matching bases. Germline V CDR1 and CDR2: MDHEN, SYDVKM. CDR3 length: 15 residues. V lost 8 bases, J lost 0 bases, and 16 bases lay in between.

The rearrangement links TRBV10-1 to TRBJ2-3; 7 bases agree with TRBD1. Trimming removed 2 bases from V and 0 bases from J; junction bases left unmatched: 2. The CDR3 spans 15 residues. Germline-derived CDR1 and CDR2 are WNHNN and SYGVQD (reference sequence). The CDR3 DNA is TGCGCCAGCAGTGAGGCGACAGGGAGCACAGATACGCAGTATTTT. It translates to CASSEATGSTDTQYF.

The chain employs TRBV15 and TRBJ2-3; D tentatively fits TRBD1 or TRBD2 (5 bases each). Trimming removed 1 base from V and 1 base from J, with 12 bases in between. The CDR3 runs to 16 residues. Germline loops: CDR1 LNHNV, CDR2 YYDKDF (reference sequence). The CDR3 bases are TGTGCCACCAGCAGAGCGACGGGACCGGGCACAGATACGCAGTATTTT. Translated: CATSRATGPGTDTQYF. The full variable domain, its missing parts supplied by reference TRBV15 and TRBJ2-3, is DAMVIQNPRYQVTQFGKPVTLSCSQTLNHNVMYWYQQKSSQAPKLLFHYYDKDFNNEADTPDNFQSRRPNTSFCFLDIRSPGLGDTAMYLCATSRATGPGTDTQYFGPGTRLTVL.

The V gene is TRBV2, the J gene TRBJ2-7, with a tentative D call TRBD2 (6 bases). CDR1 and CDR2 (germline): SNHLY, FYNNEI. V lost 7 bases to trimming and J lost 5 bases, with 24 bases between them. This CDR3 has 16 amino acids. In DNA, the CDR3 is TGTGCCAGCAAGGGTCGGACCCGGGACTCTTGGGACGAGCAGTACTTC. Translated, it gives CASKGRTRDSWDEQYF.

The chain employs TRBV13 and TRBJ1-2; D unclear. The CDR3 has 14 amino acids. Germline-derived CDR1 and CDR2 are PRHDT and FYEKMQ (reference sequence). V was cut by 3 bases and J by 1 base, with 9 bases left in between. Written as DNA, the CDR3 is TGTGCCAGCAGCTTCCTGAACCTTAACTATGGCTACACCTTC. Amino acids: CASSFLNLNYGYTF.

This rearrangement joins TRBV7-2 to TRBJ1-2; D remains unclear. V gave up 1 base and J gave up 3 bases, with 9 bases separating them. The CDR3 contains 14 residues. Germline V CDR1 and CDR2: SGHTA, FQGNSA. The CDR3 bases are TGTGCCAGCAGCTTAGTCGCATACGACTATGGCTACACCTTC. Translated: CASSLVAYDYGYTF.

This clone was observed a few times. The rearrangement joins TRBV28 to TRBJ2-7; D is uncertain. The CDR3 consists of 11 residues. CDR1 is MDHEN, CDR2 SYDVKM, per germline. V lost 6 bases to trimming and J lost 5 bases, with 8 bases between them. The CDR3 reads CASRLADEQYF. CDR3 DNA sequence: TGTGCCAGCAGGTTGGCAGACGAGCAGTACTTC.

The chain is built from TRBV28 and TRBJ2-7; 9 bases are a match to TRBD2. The CDR3 sequence is 16 residues long. The V gene end was trimmed by 5 bases and the J gene end by 3 bases; junction bases not matched to a gene: 11. CDR1 and CDR2 from the germline V gene are MDHEN and SYDVKM. CDR3 amino acids: CASSILTSGAFYEQYF. The CDR3 bases are TGTGCCAGCAGTATCCTGACTAGCGGAGCCTTCTACGAGCAGTACTTC.

In this sample, this clone turned up a few times. V and J are TRBV7-2 and TRBJ2-7, with D tentatively TRBD2 (6 bases). In germline, CDR1 is SGHTA, CDR2 FQGNSA. This CDR3 is 13 amino acids long. Trimming removed 6 bases at V and 2 bases at J, with 11 bases between. The CDR3 loop is CASSLAPTYEQYF. In DNA form, the CDR3 reads TGTGCCAGCAGTCTAGCGCCCACCTACGAGCAGTACTTC. Filled out from reference TRBV7-2 and TRBJ2-7, the complete variable domain reads GAGVSQSPSNKVTEKGKDVELRCDPISGHTALYWYRQSLGQGLEFLIYFQGNSAPDKSGLPSDRFSAERTGGSVSTLTIQRTQQEDSAVYLCASSLAPTYEQYFGPGTRLTVT.

This clone was detected a few times. The CDR3 coding sequence is TGTGCCAGCAGCATGGGGGATCAGCCCCAGCATTTT. This translates into CASSMGDQPQHF. The rearrangement joins TRBV7-9 to TRBJ1-5; D may be TRBD1 (5 bases). The CDR3 consists of 12 residues. In germline, CDR1 is SEHNR, CDR2 FQNEAQ (reference sequence). Trimming took off 5 bases at V and 5 bases at J, with 7 bases between the two ends.

The gene calls are TRBV11-2 and TRBJ2-7, with 8 bases fitting TRBD2. The CDR3 is 13 amino acids. With 2 bases clipped from V and 13 bases from J, the junction kept 10 bases outside the gene matches. The germline gives CDR1 SGHAT, CDR2 FQNNGV. The CDR3 loop is CASSLIRAGAGYF. CDR3 nucleotide sequence: TGTGCCAGCAGCTTAATCCGAGCGGGAGCGGGATACTTC. The full variable domain, in which reference TRBV11-2 and TRBJ2-7 provide the parts outside the CDR3, is EAGVAQSPRYKIIEKRQSVAFWCNPISGHATLYWYQQILGQGPKLLIQFQNNGVVDDSQLPKDRFSAERLKGVDSTLKIQPAKLEDSAVYLCASSLIRAGAGYFGPGTRLTVT.

The chain links TRBV5-6 to TRBJ1-5; no clear D. Germline V CDR1 and CDR2: SGHDT, YYEEEE. The CDR3 is made up of 15 amino acids. V was shortened by 0 bases and J by 2 bases, with 9 bases between the two germline ends. The CDR3 protein is CASSLATSRNQPQHF. DNA of the CDR3: TGTGCCAGCAGCTTGGCAACCTCCCGCAATCAGCCCCAGCATTTT.

DNA of the CDR3: TGTGCCAGCATCAAGCCGGGCGGCGTGGGGGGCTACACCTTC. Its protein is CASIKPGGVGGYTF. This chain links TRBV6-6 with TRBJ1-2; D unclear. CDR1 is MNHNY and CDR2 is SVGAGI in the germline V gene (reference sequence). The CDR3 consists of 14 residues. The V end was cut by 7 bases, the J end by 8 bases, with 20 bases between.

The gene calls are TRBV5-6 and TRBJ2-3; 7 bases are a match to TRBD2. The germline V gene has CDR1 SGHDT and CDR2 YYEEEE. The J segment lost 3 bases and the V segment lost 3 bases, leaving 7 bases of the junction unmatched. CDR3 length: 15 residues. As DNA, the CDR3 is TGTGCCAGCAGCTATGGACTGGGGGGGACAGATACGCAGTATTTT. Amino acids: CASSYGLGGTDTQYF.

The gene calls are TRBV19 and TRBJ2-7, with TRBD1 identical over 8 bases. From germline, CDR1 is LNHDA and CDR2 SQIVND (reference sequence). The CDR3 covers 14 residues. The J segment lost 4 bases and the V segment lost 3 bases, leaving 5 bases of the junction unmatched. DNA of the CDR3: TGTGCCAGTAGTATTTCCAGGGGGCGATACGAGCAGTACTTC. This sequence encodes CASSISRGRYEQYF.

This clone came up once. The V gene is TRBV27, the J gene TRBJ2-7; possibly TRBD1 or TRBD2 for D (5 bases each). CDR3 length: 16 residues. Germline CDR1 reads MNHEY; CDR2 reads SMNVEV (reference sequence). Trimming left V 3 bases short and J 5 bases short, with 20 bases between. The CDR3 is CASSFNPFGAEDEQYF. CDR3 DNA sequence: TGTGCCAGCAGTTTTAACCCCTTCGGGGCAGAGGACGAGCAGTACTTC.